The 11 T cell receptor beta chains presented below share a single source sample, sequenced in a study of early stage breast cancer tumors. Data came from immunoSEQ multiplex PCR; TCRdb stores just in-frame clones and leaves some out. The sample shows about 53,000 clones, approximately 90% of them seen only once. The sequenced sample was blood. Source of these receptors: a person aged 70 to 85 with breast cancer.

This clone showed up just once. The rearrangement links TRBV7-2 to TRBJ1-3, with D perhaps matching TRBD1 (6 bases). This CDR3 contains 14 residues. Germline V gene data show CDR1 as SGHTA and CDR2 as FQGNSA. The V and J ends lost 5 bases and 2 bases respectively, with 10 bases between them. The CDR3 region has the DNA TGTGCCAGCAGCCTCTACAGGGCTGGAAACACCATATATTTT. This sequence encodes CASSLYRAGNTIYF.

CDR3 DNA: TGTGCCACGGGGAGTAATAATTCACCCCTCCACTTT. As protein: CATGSNNSPLHF. This sequence joins TRBV7-2 and TRBJ1-6, with D hard to call. Trimming took off 10 bases at V and 5 bases at J, with 9 bases between the two ends. The CDR3 is 12 amino acids. Germline V gives CDR1 SGHTA, CDR2 FQGNSA.

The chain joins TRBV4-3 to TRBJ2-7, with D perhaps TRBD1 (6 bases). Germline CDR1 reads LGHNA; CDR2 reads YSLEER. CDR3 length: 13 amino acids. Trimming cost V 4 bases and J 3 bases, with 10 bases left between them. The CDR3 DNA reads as TGCGCCAGCAGCCTCGGACAGAGCTACGAGCAGTACTTC. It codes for CASSLGQSYEQYF.

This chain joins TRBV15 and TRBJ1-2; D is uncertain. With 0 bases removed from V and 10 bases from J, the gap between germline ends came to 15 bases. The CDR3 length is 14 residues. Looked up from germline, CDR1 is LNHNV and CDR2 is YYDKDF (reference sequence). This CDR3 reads CATSRDKASSYYTF. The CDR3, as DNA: TGTGCCACCAGCAGAGATAAAGCCTCCTCTTACTACACCTTC.

The CDR3, as DNA: TGTGCCAGCTCATGGACAGGCCAAGAGACCCAGTACTTC. Residues: CASSWTGQETQYF. The chain couples TRBV5-5 to TRBJ2-5, with TRBD1 identical over 7 bases. CDR3 size: 13 residues. Germline trimming cut 7 bases from V and 1 base from J; bases unmatched to any gene: 4. Germline-derived CDR1 and CDR2 are SGHKS and YYEKEE (reference sequence). The full variable domain, with the rest looked up from reference TRBV5-5 and TRBJ2-5, is DAGVTQSPTHLIKTRGQQVTLRCSPISGHKSVSWYQQVLGQGPQFIFQYYEKEERGRGNFPDRFSARQFPNYSSELNVNALLLGDSALYLCASSWTGQETQYFGPGTRLLVL.

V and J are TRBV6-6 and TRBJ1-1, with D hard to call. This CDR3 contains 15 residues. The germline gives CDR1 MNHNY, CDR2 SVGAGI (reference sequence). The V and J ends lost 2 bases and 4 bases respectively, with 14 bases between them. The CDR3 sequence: CASSYGWREFTEAFF. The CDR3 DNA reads TGTGCCAGCAGTTACGGGTGGAGGGAATTCACTGAAGCTTTCTTT.

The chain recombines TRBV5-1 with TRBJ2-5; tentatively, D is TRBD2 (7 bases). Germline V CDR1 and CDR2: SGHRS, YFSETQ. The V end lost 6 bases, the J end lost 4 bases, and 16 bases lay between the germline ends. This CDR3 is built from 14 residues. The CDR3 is CASNRNREGETQYF. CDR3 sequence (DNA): TGCGCCAGCAATCGAAACAGGGAGGGAGAGACCCAGTACTTC. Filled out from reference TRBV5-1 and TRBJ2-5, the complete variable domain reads KAGVTQTPRYLIKTRGQQVTLSCSPISGHRSVSWYQQTPGQGLQFLFEYFSETQRNKGNFPGRFSGRQFSNSRSEMNVSTLELGDSALYLCASNRNREGETQYFGPGTRLLVL.

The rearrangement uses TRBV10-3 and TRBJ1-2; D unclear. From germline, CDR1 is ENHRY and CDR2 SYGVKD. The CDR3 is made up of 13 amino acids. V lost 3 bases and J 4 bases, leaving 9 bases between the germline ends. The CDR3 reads CAISEPASYGYTF. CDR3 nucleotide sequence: TGTGCCATCAGTGAACCAGCGTCCTATGGCTACACCTTC.

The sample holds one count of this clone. The CDR3: CASRGEGNSPLHF. The CDR3 DNA follows: TGTGCCAGCAGAGGGGAAGGGAATTCACCCCTCCACTTT. The chain is built from TRBV6-1 and TRBJ1-6, with a tentative D call TRBD1 (5 bases). The CDR3 sequence is 13 residues long. The V end lost 6 bases, the J end lost 7 bases, and 10 bases lay between the germline ends. Germline values: CDR1 MNHNS, CDR2 SASEGT.

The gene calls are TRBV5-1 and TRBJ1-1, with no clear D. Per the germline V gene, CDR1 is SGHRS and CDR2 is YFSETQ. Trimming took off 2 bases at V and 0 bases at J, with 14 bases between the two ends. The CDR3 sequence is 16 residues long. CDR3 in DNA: TGCGCCAGCAGCTTAGGAGAGGCGTCGATGAACACTGAAGCTTTCTTT. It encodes CASSLGEASMNTEAFF. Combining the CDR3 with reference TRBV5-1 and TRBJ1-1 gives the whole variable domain KAGVTQTPRYLIKTRGQQVTLSCSPISGHRSVSWYQQTPGQGLQFLFEYFSETQRNKGNFPGRFSGRQFSNSRSEMNVSTLELGDSALYLCASSLGEASMNTEAFFGQGTRLTVV.

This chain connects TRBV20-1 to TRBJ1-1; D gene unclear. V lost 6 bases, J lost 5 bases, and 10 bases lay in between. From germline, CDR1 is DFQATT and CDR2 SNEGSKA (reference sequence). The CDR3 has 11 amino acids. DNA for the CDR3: TGCAGTGCCCAAGAGAGGACTGAAGCTTTCTTT. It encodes CSAQERTEAFF.